This T cell receptor (beta chain) was retrieved from a study of T cell repertoires in cytomegalovirus infection. Regarding the study as a whole: Clonotype analysis showed dominance of the ex vivo response by HLA-C-restricted CMV-specific TCR beta clonotypes. Identification of carriers of CMV plus the relevant HLA was performed using cumulative public TCR beta family frequency.

Each CDR3 protein gets one entry after TCRdb re-called the reads with MiXCR. In the table there are around 550,000 distinct CDR3 sequences, less than 30% of which are singletons. As concerns this clonotype: Its target is unknown.

V dropped 9 bases and J dropped 1 base, with 11 bases sitting between them. CDR1 is KGHDR, CDR2 SFDVKD, per germline. There are 13 residues in the CDR3. The gene calls are TRBV24-1 and TRBJ2-5, with D possibly being TRBD2 (6 bases). This TCR was sampled from a human donor in good health (CMV status not recorded). Some clones in this sample may be carry-over from other donors' samples. Specimen: PBMCs. CDR3 nucleotides: TGTGCCACCGGACTACCAGCCCAAGAGACCCAGTACTTC. Its translation is CATGLPAQETQYF.